These T cell receptor beta chains were read from a single sample in a study of cytomegalovirus exposure and HLA in healthy donors. Sequencing was performed with immunoSEQ multiplex PCR; in TCRdb, only in-frame clones are kept and a portion is missing. Of around 200,000 clones in the sample, 70% to 75% were seen once. The specimen sequenced was PBMCs. Every receptor here comes from a male donor in good health and CMV-seronegative. The CDR3 runs from the conserved cysteine through the conserved F or W. D genes are given only for firm matches. Only part of the rows carry a size: once, few, many, or a class if the clone is expanded.

v_gene	abundance	j_gene	d_gene	CDR3aa	CDR3nt
TRBV6-5	few	TRBJ2-7	TRBD1	CASSYYTGDYEQYF	TGTGCCAGCAGTTACTATACAGGGGACTACGAGCAGTACTTC
TRBV29-1	.	TRBJ2-3	TRBD2	CSVGGDYFTDTQYF	TGCAGCGTGGGGGGGGACTATTTCACAGATACGCAGTATTTT
TRBV6-5	few	TRBJ1-1	.	CASSYASGGTEAFF	TGTGCCAGCAGTTACGCCTCGGGTGGCACTGAAGCTTTCTTT
TRBV6-6	.	TRBJ1-6	TRBD1	CASTHGQGRSPLHF	TGTGCCAGCACCCACGGACAGGGACGATCACCCCTCCACTTT
TRBV4-1	.	TRBJ1-1	.	CASSQDGAGFRTEAFF	TGCGCCAGCAGCCAAGACGGAGCAGGGTTTAGGACTGAAGCTTTCTTT
TRBV28	.	TRBJ1-5	.	CASSLSGREDQPQHF	TGTGCCAGCAGTTTATCAGGCAGGGAAGATCAGCCCCAGCATTTT
TRBV19	.	TRBJ1-2	TRBD1	CASRAGTGGAYGYTF	TGTGCCAGTCGGGCCGGGACAGGGGGCGCGTATGGCTACACCTTC
TRBV19	.	TRBJ2-7	TRBD2	CASSIGTSGSSYEQYF	TGTGCCAGTAGTATCGGGACTAGCGGGAGCTCCTACGAGCAGTACTTC
TRBV14	.	TRBJ1-3	.	CASSPDGGAGNTIYF	TGTGCCAGCAGCCCGGACGGGGGTGCTGGAAACACCATATATTTT
TRBV9	.	TRBJ1-3	TRBD1	CASSSGQGGNTIYF	TGTGCCAGCAGCTCTGGACAGGGAGGAAACACCATATATTTT
TRBV27	.	TRBJ2-3	.	CASSLDTPLITDTQYF	TGTGCCAGCAGTCTGGACACTCCCCTAATCACAGATACGCAGTATTTT
TRBV4-3	.	TRBJ1-6	TRBD1	CASSQELDRGGYNSPLHF	TGCGCCAGCAGCCAAGAATTAGACAGGGGTGGATATAATTCACCCCTCCACTTT
TRBV6-1	.	TRBJ1-5	.	CASSEALRGQPQHF	TGTGCCAGCAGTGAAGCGCTCAGGGGACAGCCCCAGCATTTT
TRBV7-3	.	TRBJ1-5	TRBD1	CASSLGPGTGLSNQPQHF	TGTGCCAGCAGCTTAGGGCCCGGGACAGGGCTGAGCAATCAGCCCCAGCATTTT
TRBV19	.	TRBJ2-3	TRBD2	CASSILAGGSSTDTQYF	TGTGCCAGTAGTATTCTAGCGGGAGGCAGTAGCACAGATACGCAGTATTTT
TRBV2	.	TRBJ1-1	.	CASTAPGGTEAFF	TGTGCCAGCACCGCCCCCGGGGGGACTGAAGCTTTCTTT
TRBV18	.	TRBJ2-7	TRBD2	CASSPQVAGGPYEQYF	TGTGCCAGCTCCCCCCAGGTAGCGGGAGGTCCCTACGAGCAGTACTTC
TRBV7-2	few	TRBJ2-5	.	CASSRYQETQYF	TGTGCCAGCAGCCGGTACCAAGAGACCCAGTACTTC
TRBV6-5	few	TRBJ2-7	TRBD2	CASSSEAGVLYEQYF	TGTGCCAGCAGTTCTGAGGCGGGGGTTCTCTACGAGCAGTACTTC
TRBV5-1	.	TRBJ1-5	TRBD1	CASSLETGNQPQHF	TGCGCCAGCAGCTTGGAGACAGGGAATCAGCCCCAGCATTTT
TRBV30	.	TRBJ1-1	.	CAWNSDRVNTEAFF	TGTGCCTGGAACAGCGACAGAGTGAACACTGAAGCTTTCTTT
TRBV27	once	TRBJ2-7	.	CASSLGSRGASEQYF	TGTGCCAGCAGTTTAGGATCACGGGGGGCAAGCGAGCAGTACTTC
TRBV11-2	few	TRBJ2-3	TRBD2	CASSLVGWTSGGASDTQYF	TGTGCCAGCAGCTTAGTAGGCTGGACTAGCGGGGGGGCCTCAGATACGCAGTATTTT
TRBV6-6	once	TRBJ2-5	TRBD1	CASRPGGQETQYF	TGTGCCAGCAGGCCAGGGGGCCAAGAGACCCAGTACTTC
TRBV28	once	TRBJ1-2	.	CASSSPSGGYTF	TGTGCCAGCAGCTCCCCCTCAGGTGGCTACACCTTC
TRBV28	.	TRBJ1-5	.	CASSLSIGGNNQPQHF	TGTGCCAGCAGTTTATCCATAGGGGGAAACAATCAGCCCCAGCATTTT
TRBV6-5	.	TRBJ2-4	.	CASSYSMLAKNIQYF	TGTGCCAGCAGTTATTCCATGTTAGCCAAAAACATTCAGTACTTC
TRBV30	.	TRBJ2-3	TRBD2	CAWSQSGETPDTQYF	TGTGCCTGGAGTCAGAGCGGGGAGACCCCAGATACGCAGTATTTT
TRBV6-6	.	TRBJ1-1	TRBD1	CASRKPDRGDSEAFF	TGTGCCAGCAGAAAACCCGACAGGGGGGATTCTGAAGCTTTCTTT
TRBV6-5	.	TRBJ1-1	TRBD1	CASSTGQGGTEAFF	TGTGCCAGCAGTACTGGACAGGGAGGTACTGAAGCTTTCTTT
TRBV7-2	.	TRBJ2-2	.	CASSRPYRNTGELFF	TGTGCCAGCAGCAGGCCCTACAGGAACACCGGGGAGCTGTTTTTT
TRBV5-1	few	TRBJ2-2	.	CASSWTARAANTGELFF	TGCGCCAGCAGCTGGACCGCCAGAGCGGCGAACACCGGGGAGCTGTTTTTT
TRBV10-3	few	TRBJ2-2	.	CAIGTNLANTGELFF	TGTGCCATCGGGACAAACCTCGCGAACACCGGGGAGCTGTTTTTT
TRBV27	.	TRBJ2-5	.	CASSYLTRGTQYF	TGTGCCAGCAGTTACCTAACCAGGGGGACCCAGTACTTC
TRBV19	.	TRBJ2-7	.	CASTQGSFDEQYF	TGTGCCAGTACTCAGGGTTCCTTCGACGAGCAGTACTTC
TRBV27	.	TRBJ1-2	.	CASSLSPNWLGYTF	TGTGCCAGCAGTTTATCCCCCAATTGGCTCGGCTACACCTTC
TRBV27	.	TRBJ1-2	.	CASRPLTGISFGYTF	TGTGCCAGCCGGCCCCTAACAGGGATTTCCTTTGGCTACACCTTC
TRBV30	.	TRBJ2-3	.	CAWSGQASTDTQYF	TGTGCCTGGAGTGGACAGGCTAGCACAGATACGCAGTATTTT
TRBV6-5	.	TRBJ2-1	.	CASSYRGNEQFF	TGTGCCAGCAGTTACAGGGGTAATGAGCAGTTCTTC
TRBV28	.	TRBJ1-2	.	CASTPPAVYYGYTF	TGTGCCAGCACCCCTCCAGCGGTTTACTATGGCTACACCTTC
TRBV9	.	TRBJ2-3	.	CASSAAGTRADTQYF	TGTGCCAGCAGCGCCGCGGGGACCAGGGCAGATACGCAGTATTTT
TRBV5-4	.	TRBJ1-1	.	CASSLPSSTGTEAFF	TGTGCCAGCAGCTTGCCCTCGAGTACGGGGACTGAAGCTTTCTTT
TRBV18	.	TRBJ1-6	.	CASSPQAGLGYNSPLHF	TGTGCCAGCTCGCCACAGGCGGGGTTAGGGTATAATTCACCCCTCCACTTT
TRBV6-5	.	TRBJ2-1	.	CASSYIRGRNEQFF	TGTGCCAGCAGTTATATCAGAGGGCGGAATGAGCAGTTCTTC
TRBV19	.	TRBJ1-2	TRBD1	CASTPPRGNYGYTF	TGTGCCAGTACCCCCCCCAGGGGGAACTATGGCTACACCTTC
TRBV9	.	TRBJ1-5	TRBD1	CASSPGGTGNQPQHF	TGTGCCAGCAGCCCCGGGGGGACAGGGAATCAGCCCCAGCATTTT
TRBV28	.	TRBJ2-1	TRBD2	CASRAGDSEQFF	TGTGCCAGCAGAGCGGGAGACTCCGAGCAGTTCTTC
TRBV4-3	.	TRBJ1-2	.	CASSQLQGKYGYTF	TGCGCCAGCAGCCAACTACAGGGTAAATATGGCTACACCTTC
TRBV7-9	.	TRBJ1-5	TRBD1	CASSLERGRSNQPQHF	TGTGCCAGCAGCTTAGAAAGGGGGCGAAGCAATCAGCCCCAGCATTTT
TRBV30	.	TRBJ2-3	TRBD2	CASGLAGGGSTDTQYF	TGTGCCTCGGGACTAGCGGGGGGGGGTAGCACAGATACGCAGTATTTT
TRBV15	.	TRBJ1-5	TRBD1	CATSRGGTGTNQPQHF	TGTGCCACCAGCAGAGGAGGGACAGGGACTAATCAGCCCCAGCATTTT
TRBV6-1	.	TRBJ1-5	TRBD1	CASSVTLRTDRGPNQPQHF	TGTGCCAGCAGTGTGACCCTGAGGACCGACAGGGGGCCGAATCAGCCCCAGCATTTT
TRBV10-3	.	TRBJ1-4	.	CAISVGGGGGEKLFF	TGTGCCATCAGTGTTGGGGGAGGAGGCGGTGAAAAACTGTTTTTT
TRBV10-3	.	TRBJ1-2	TRBD1	CAISESRQGAFGYTF	TGTGCCATCAGTGAGTCTCGACAGGGGGCTTTTGGCTACACCTTC
TRBV5-6	.	TRBJ2-1	.	CASSPGTSDEQFF	TGTGCCAGCAGCCCCGGGACTTCTGATGAGCAGTTCTTC
TRBV15	.	TRBJ1-3	.	CATSRDSGVSGNTIYF	TGTGCCACCAGCAGGGACAGCGGCGTCTCTGGAAACACCATATATTTT
TRBV25-1	.	TRBJ1-5	.	CASTEGGVGQPQHF	TGTGCCAGCACCGAGGGGGGGGTGGGTCAGCCCCAGCATTTT
TRBV4-1	.	TRBJ1-1	.	CASSVRTPLAEAFF	TGCGCCAGCAGCGTTAGGACTCCTTTGGCTGAAGCTTTCTTT
TRBV30	.	TRBJ2-5	.	CAWSVSVGETQYF	TGTGCCTGGAGTGTTTCCGTCGGAGAGACCCAGTACTTC
TRBV6-6	.	TRBJ1-4	TRBD1	CASTYNPGTGDEKLFF	TGTGCCAGCACTTACAACCCAGGGACAGGGGATGAAAAACTGTTTTTT